This is a list of T cell receptor beta chains from one sample in a study of blood T cell repertoires in COVID-19. Sequencing was performed with immunoSEQ multiplex PCR; in TCRdb, only in-frame clones are kept and a portion is missing. The table lists 150,000 or so clones, 70% to 85% of them singletons. The sequenced material came from PBMCs or T cells enriched from blood (not recorded which). The receptors here all came from a man aged 50 or older who had recovered from COVID-19. Each CDR3 is given with its conserved first and last residue. Part of the rows lack a size; the others show once, few, many or a class for expanded clones.

abundance: -
v_gene: TRBV5-4
CDR3aa: CASSLVSDRGTGELFF

abundance: -
v_gene: TRBV2
CDR3aa: CASTGRTSESTDTQYF

abundance: -
v_gene: TRBV19
CDR3aa: CASSVQGNQPQHF

abundance: -
v_gene: TRBV12-3/TRBV12-4
CDR3aa: CASRLFNQPQHF

abundance: few
v_gene: TRBV30
CDR3aa: CAWSWGDSRISGNTIYF

abundance: few
v_gene: TRBV28
CDR3aa: CASSATALSGNTIYF

abundance: -
v_gene: TRBV5-1
CDR3aa: CASRIAGLLLSYEQYF

abundance: -
v_gene: TRBV3-1/TRBV3-2
CDR3aa: CASSRTDRTEAFF

abundance: -
v_gene: TRBV3-1/TRBV3-2
CDR3aa: CASSQEPAGKNIQYF

abundance: -
v_gene: TRBV5-1
CDR3aa: CASSLVRGESYEQYF

abundance: -
v_gene: TRBV27
CDR3aa: CASLFRWTGVNEKLFF

abundance: few
v_gene: TRBV9
CDR3aa: CASSVGGGATGELFF

abundance: -
v_gene: TRBV14
CDR3aa: CASSHKEGGYEQYF

abundance: -
v_gene: TRBV27
CDR3aa: CASSLGTSGGNEQFF

abundance: -
v_gene: TRBV19
CDR3aa: CASKPPDILYGYTF